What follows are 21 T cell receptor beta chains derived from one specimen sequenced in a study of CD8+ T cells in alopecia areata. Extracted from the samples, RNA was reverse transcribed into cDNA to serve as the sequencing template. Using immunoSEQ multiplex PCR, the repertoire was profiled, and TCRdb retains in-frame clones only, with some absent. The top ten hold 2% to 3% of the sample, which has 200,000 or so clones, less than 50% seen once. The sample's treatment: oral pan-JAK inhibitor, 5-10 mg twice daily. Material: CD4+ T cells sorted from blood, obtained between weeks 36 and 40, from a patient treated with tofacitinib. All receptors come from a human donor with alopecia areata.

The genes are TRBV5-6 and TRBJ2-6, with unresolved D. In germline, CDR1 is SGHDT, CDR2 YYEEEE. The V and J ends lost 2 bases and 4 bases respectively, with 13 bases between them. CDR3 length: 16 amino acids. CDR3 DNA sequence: TGTGCCAGCAGCTTTAAGAGTACTCCCGGGGCCAACGTCCTGACTTTC. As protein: CASSFKSTPGANVLTF.

The CDR3 sequence is CATSRVPDEQYF. In nucleotides, the CDR3 is TGTGCCACCAGCAGAGTCCCGGACGAGCAGTACTTC. The chain combines TRBV15 with TRBJ2-7, with D unresolved. CDR1 LNHNV and CDR2 YYDKDF come from the germline V gene (reference sequence). This CDR3 contains 12 residues. Trimming stripped 1 base from V and 5 bases from J, with 6 bases between. The full variable domain, in which reference TRBV15 and TRBJ2-7 provide the parts outside the CDR3, is DAMVIQNPRYQVTQFGKPVTLSCSQTLNHNVMYWYQQKSSQAPKLLFHYYDKDFNNEADTPDNFQSRRPNTSFCFLDIRSPGLGDTAMYLCATSRVPDEQYFGPGTRLTVT.

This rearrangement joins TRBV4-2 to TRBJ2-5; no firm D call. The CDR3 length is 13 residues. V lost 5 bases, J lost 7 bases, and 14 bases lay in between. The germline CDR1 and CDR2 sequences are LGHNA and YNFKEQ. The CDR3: CASSLGRSGTQYF. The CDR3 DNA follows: TGTGCCAGCAGCTTGGGAAGGTCGGGGACCCAGTACTTC.

The CDR3 DNA follows: TGTGCCAGCAGCTATCTCCGGGAGACTAGCGGCGCGAGGGCGCAGTATTTT. Amino acid sequence: CASSYLRETSGARAQYF. The chain is built from TRBV7-8 and TRBJ2-3; 9 bases are a match to TRBD2. V lost 4 bases to trimming and J lost 10 bases; unmatched junction nucleotides: 18. Per the germline V gene, CDR1 is SGHVS and CDR2 is FQNEAQ. CDR3 length equals 17 residues.

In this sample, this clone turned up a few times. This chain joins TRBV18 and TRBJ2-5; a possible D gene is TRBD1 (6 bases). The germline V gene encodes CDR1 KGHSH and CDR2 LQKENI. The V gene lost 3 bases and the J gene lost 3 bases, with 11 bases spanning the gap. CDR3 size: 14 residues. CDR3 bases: TGTGCCAGCTCACCGAACGGACAGAAAGAGACCCAGTACTTC. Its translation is CASSPNGQKETQYF.

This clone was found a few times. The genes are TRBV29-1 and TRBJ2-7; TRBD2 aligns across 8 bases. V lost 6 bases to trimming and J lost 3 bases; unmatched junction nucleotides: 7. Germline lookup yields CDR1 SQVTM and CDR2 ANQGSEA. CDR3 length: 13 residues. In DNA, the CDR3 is TGCAGCGTGCTGACAGCGGGAGTCTACGAGCAGTACTTC. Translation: CSVLTAGVYEQYF.

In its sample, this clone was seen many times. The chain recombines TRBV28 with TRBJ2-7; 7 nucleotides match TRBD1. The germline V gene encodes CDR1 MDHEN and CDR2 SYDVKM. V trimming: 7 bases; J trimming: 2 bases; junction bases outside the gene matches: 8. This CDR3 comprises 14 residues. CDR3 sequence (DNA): TGTGCCAGCATGGTGGGACAGCCTACCTACGAGCAGTACTTC. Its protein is CASMVGQPTYEQYF.

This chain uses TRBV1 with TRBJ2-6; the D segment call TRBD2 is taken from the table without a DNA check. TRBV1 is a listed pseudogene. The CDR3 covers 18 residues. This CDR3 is CTTLHGAGPRDGANVLTF. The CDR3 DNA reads TGCACCACCCTACATGGAGCGGGACCCCGAGATGGGGCCAACGTCCTGACTTTC.

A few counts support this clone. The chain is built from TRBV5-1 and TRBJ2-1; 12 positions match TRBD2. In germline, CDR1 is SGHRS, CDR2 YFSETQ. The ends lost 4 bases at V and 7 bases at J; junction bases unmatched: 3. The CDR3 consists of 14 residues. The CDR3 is CASSPGTSGNEQFF. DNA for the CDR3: TGCGCCAGCAGCCCTGGGACTAGCGGGAATGAGCAGTTCTTC.

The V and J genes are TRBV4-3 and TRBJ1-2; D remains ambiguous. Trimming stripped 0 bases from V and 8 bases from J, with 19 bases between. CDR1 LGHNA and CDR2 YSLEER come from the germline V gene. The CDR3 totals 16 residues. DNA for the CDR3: TGCGCCAGCAGCCAAGAGGCCACCGCTGACTTTGGAGGCTACACCTTC. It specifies CASSQEATADFGGYTF.

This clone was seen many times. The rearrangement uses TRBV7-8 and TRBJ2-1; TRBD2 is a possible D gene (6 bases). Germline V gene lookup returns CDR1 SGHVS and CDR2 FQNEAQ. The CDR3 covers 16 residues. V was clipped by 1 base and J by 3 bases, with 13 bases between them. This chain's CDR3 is CASSLDRGRSYNEQFF. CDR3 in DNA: TGTGCCAGCAGCTTAGACCGGGGGAGAAGCTACAATGAGCAGTTCTTC.

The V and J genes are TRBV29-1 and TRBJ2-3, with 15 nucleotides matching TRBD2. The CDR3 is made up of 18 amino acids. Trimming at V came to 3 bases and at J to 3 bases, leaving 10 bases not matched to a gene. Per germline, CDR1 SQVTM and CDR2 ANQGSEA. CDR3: CSVEPRTSGRAGTDTQYF. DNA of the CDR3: TGCAGCGTTGAGCCTCGGACTAGCGGGAGGGCCGGAACAGATACGCAGTATTTT.

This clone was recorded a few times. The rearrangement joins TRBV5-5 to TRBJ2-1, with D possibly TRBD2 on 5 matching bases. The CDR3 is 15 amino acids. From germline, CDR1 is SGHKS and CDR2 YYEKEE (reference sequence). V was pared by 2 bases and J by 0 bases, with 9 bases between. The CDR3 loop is CASSFVGSSYNEQFF. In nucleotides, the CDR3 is TGTGCCAGCAGCTTCGTAGGGAGCTCCTACAATGAGCAGTTCTTC. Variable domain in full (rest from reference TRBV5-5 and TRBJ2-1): DAGVTQSPTHLIKTRGQQVTLRCSPISGHKSVSWYQQVLGQGPQFIFQYYEKEERGRGNFPDRFSARQFPNYSSELNVNALLLGDSALYLCASSFVGSSYNEQFFGPGTRLTVL.

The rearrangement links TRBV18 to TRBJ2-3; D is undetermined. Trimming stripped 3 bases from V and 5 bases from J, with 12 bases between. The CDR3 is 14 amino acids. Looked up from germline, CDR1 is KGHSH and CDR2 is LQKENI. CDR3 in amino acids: CASSPVAGGDTQYF. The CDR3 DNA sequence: TGTGCCAGCTCACCCGTAGCCGGTGGAGATACGCAGTATTTT. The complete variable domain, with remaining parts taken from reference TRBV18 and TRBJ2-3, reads NAGVMQNPRHLVRRRGQEARLRCSPMKGHSHVYWYRQLPEEGLKFMVYLQKENIIDESGMPKERFSAEFPKEGPSILRIQQVVRGDSAAYFCASSPVAGGDTQYFGPGTRLTVL.

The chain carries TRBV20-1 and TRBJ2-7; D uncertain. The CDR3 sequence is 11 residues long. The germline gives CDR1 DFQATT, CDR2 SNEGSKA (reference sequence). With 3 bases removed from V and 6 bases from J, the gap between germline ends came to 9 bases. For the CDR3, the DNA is TGCAGTGCTAGTAGCCCCCTCGAGCAGTACTTC. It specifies CSASSPLEQYF.

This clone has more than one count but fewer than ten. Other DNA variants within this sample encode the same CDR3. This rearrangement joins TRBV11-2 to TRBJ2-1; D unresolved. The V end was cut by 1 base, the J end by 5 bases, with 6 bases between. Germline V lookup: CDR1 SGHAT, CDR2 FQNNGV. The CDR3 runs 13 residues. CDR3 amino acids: CASSLGQNNEQFF. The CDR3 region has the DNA TGTGCCAGCAGCTTAGGGCAGAACAATGAGCAGTTCTTC.

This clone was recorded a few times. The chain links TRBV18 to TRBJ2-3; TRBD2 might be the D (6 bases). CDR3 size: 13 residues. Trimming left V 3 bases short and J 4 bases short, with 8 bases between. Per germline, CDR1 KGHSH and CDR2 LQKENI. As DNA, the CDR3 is TGTGCCAGCTCACCCGGGAGAGCAGATACGCAGTATTTT. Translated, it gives CASSPGRADTQYF.

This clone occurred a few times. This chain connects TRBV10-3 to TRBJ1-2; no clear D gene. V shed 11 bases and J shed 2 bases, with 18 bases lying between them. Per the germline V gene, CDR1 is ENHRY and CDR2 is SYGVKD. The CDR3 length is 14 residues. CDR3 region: CASTSNSHNYGYTF. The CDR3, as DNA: TGTGCCTCTACATCTAACAGTCACAACTATGGCTACACCTTC.

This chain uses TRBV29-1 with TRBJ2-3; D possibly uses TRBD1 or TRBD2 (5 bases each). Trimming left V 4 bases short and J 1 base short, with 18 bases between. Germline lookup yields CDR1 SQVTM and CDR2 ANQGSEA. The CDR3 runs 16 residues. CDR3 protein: CSVGGDDLPGTDTQYF. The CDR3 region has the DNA TGCAGCGTTGGAGGGGACGACCTTCCGGGCACAGATACGCAGTATTTT.

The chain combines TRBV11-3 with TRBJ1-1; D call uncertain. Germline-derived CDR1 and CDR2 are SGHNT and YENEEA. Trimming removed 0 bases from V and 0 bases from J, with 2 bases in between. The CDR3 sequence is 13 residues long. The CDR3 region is CASSLEVNTEAFF. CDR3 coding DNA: TGTGCCAGCAGCTTAGAAGTGAACACTGAAGCTTTCTTT.

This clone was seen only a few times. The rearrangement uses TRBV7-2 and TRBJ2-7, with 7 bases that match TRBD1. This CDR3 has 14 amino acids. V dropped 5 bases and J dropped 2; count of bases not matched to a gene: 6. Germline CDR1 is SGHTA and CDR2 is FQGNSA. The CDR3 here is CASSIMQGAYEQYF. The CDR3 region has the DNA TGTGCCAGCAGCATAATGCAGGGGGCCTACGAGCAGTACTTC.